The 11 T cell receptor beta chains reported below all come from one sample, sequenced in a study of blood T cells in healthy people across ages. A second about 6 to 12 cycle PCR used barcoded and J-beta primers. TCRdb re-analysed the 5' RACE reads in MiXCR, keeping a single row per CDR3 protein. Of more than 1,400,000 distinct CDR3 sequences detected, roughly 40% appear once; the ten largest clones hold roughly 7.9%. The sequencing sample was made of blood. The receptor set was obtained from a woman younger than 30 in good health.

Only a few counts were recorded for this clonotype. The chain has TRBV12-5 and TRBJ2-1, with D possibly called TRBD1 or TRBD2 (5 bases each). This CDR3 has 19 residues. V gave up 2 bases and J gave up 4 bases, with 24 bases separating them. Germline CDR1 reads LGHNT; CDR2 reads FRNRAP. The CDR3 protein is CASGLTPRRVERTYNEQFF. CDR3 DNA: TGTGCTAGTGGTTTGACCCCGCGTAGGGTTGAGCGGACATACAATGAGCAGTTCTTC.

This clonotype came up a few times. The chain employs TRBV5-1 and TRBJ2-3; D might be TRBD1 (5 bases). Per germline, CDR1 SGHRS and CDR2 YFSETQ. The CDR3 has 12 amino acids. V lost 4 bases, J lost 8 bases, and 11 bases lay in between. DNA for the CDR3: TGCGCCAGCAGCCCACATAGGGGTACGCAGTATTTT. Translating gives CASSPHRGTQYF.

The chain recombines TRBV20-1 with TRBJ2-1; no clear D gene. V was cut by 2 bases and J by 3 bases, with 11 bases left in between. Germline V gene sequence: CDR1 DFQATT, CDR2 SNEGSKA (reference sequence). The CDR3 contains 14 residues. CDR3 sequence: CSARTLSNYNEQFF. Here the CDR3 DNA reads TGCAGTGCTAGAACCCTCTCGAACTACAATGAGCAGTTCTTC.

The chain employs TRBV5-4 and TRBJ2-1, with no clear D. Germline V gene sequence: CDR1 SGHNT, CDR2 YYREEE (reference sequence). The CDR3 loop spans 15 amino acids. Trimming removed 3 bases from V and 6 bases from J, with 16 bases in between. DNA for the CDR3: TGTGCCAGCAGCTACTTCGGTCCTGTCACCAATGAGCAGTTCTTC. Its translation: CASSYFGPVTNEQFF.

In this sample, this clonotype turned up a few times. The chain links TRBV25-1 to TRBJ2-3, with TRBD1 identical over 8 bases. This CDR3 spans 16 amino acids. J lost 5 bases, V lost 8 bases, and 15 bases had no gene match. Germline CDR1 reads MGHDK; CDR2 reads SYGVNS. DNA of the CDR3: TGTGCCAGCGGCCGCGACAGGGGTGTTTTGGGAGATACGCAGTATTTT. The encoded protein is CASGRDRGVLGDTQYF.

This clonotype was seen only once. The chain uses TRBV27 and TRBJ2-7; 7 bases fit TRBD2. The germline V gene has CDR1 MNHEY and CDR2 SMNVEV (reference sequence). This CDR3 has 15 residues. The ends lost 1 base at V and 2 bases at J; junction bases unmatched: 5. The DNA of the CDR3 is TGTGCCAGCAGTTTATTTACGGGAGGCCCCTACGAGCAGTACTTC. As protein: CASSLFTGGPYEQYF.

This clonotype came up many times. The chain combines TRBV20-1 with TRBJ2-1; D might be TRBD2 (5 bases). Germline V gene lookup returns CDR1 DFQATT and CDR2 SNEGSKA (reference sequence). The ends were cut back, 0 bases at V and 0 bases at J, with 12 bases in the middle. The CDR3 extends over 16 amino acids. The CDR3 DNA reads as TGCAGTGCTAGAGATGAGGGCGGACGCTCCTACAATGAGCAGTTCTTC. This gives the protein CSARDEGGRSYNEQFF.

This clonotype was seen a handful of times. The chain links TRBV10-3 to TRBJ2-1; D unclear. The germline V gene encodes CDR1 ENHRY and CDR2 SYGVKD. V was pared by 7 bases and J by 0 bases, with 19 bases between. The CDR3 covers 17 residues. In nucleotides, the CDR3 is TGTGCCATCACCCGAGGCCAGGCGGCAAGCTCCTACAATGAGCAGTTCTTC. It is translated as CAITRGQAASSYNEQFF.

A word on this clonotype: A much larger clone lies one base from this, so it may be a read error. This rearrangement joins TRBV3-1 to TRBJ2-1, with D possibly matching TRBD2 (7 bases). Matching the DNA end better, TRBJ2-7 makes the J call doubtful. There are 19 residues in the CDR3. Germline V gives CDR1 LGHDT, CDR2 YNNKEL (reference sequence). This CDR3 reads CASSPRVGGGRKAYNEQYF. As DNA, the CDR3 is TGTGCCAGCAGCCCACGAGTGGGGGGGGGCCGAAAAGCCTACAATGAGCAGTACTTC.

The CDR3 nucleotides read TGTGCCAGCAGTGCCCGGCTAGCGGGAGGGCCCGAGCAGTACTTC. Translation gives CASSARLAGGPEQYF. This rearrangement joins TRBV27 to TRBJ2-7; 12 positions match TRBD2. The V segment lost 5 bases and the J segment 6 bases; nucleotides outside the gene matches: 8. Germline loops: CDR1 MNHEY, CDR2 SMNVEV (reference sequence). The CDR3 sequence is 15 residues long.

The chain employs TRBV6-6 and TRBJ1-3, with D perhaps TRBD1 (6 bases). Per the germline V gene, CDR1 is MNHNY and CDR2 is SVGAGI (reference sequence). The V and J ends lost 2 bases and 6 bases respectively, with 14 bases between them. The CDR3 spans 15 residues. The CDR3 loop reads CASSYTRGRENTIYF. DNA for the CDR3: TGTGCCAGCAGTTACACGAGGGGGAGAGAAAACACCATATATTTT.